Only a few counts were recorded for the clone carrying this T cell receptor beta chain. Its cognate antigen is unknown. Repertoires were generated with immunoSEQ multiplex PCR, while TCRdb's copy carries only in-frame clones and drops some. The top ten clones hold roughly 7% of a sample with under 200,000 clones, about 80% of them seen once. These data come from a study of cytomegalovirus exposure and HLA in healthy donors. General study points: Most TCR sequences proved rare, with some public TCRs found in many donors. In vitro, three CMV-associated chains proved specific for CMV antigens. Subsequent analysis revealed that first-cohort TCR clusters tended to co-occur in the 130 or so validation repertoires.

CDR3 size: 13 residues. V was cut by 3 bases and J by 6 bases, with 11 bases left in between. Per the germline V gene, CDR1 is MDHEN and CDR2 is SYDVKM. The source material was PBMCs. The TCR sequence derives from a man between 18 and 35 years old in good health and CMV-seropositive. The V call is TRBV28, the J call TRBJ1-2; D is unresolved. The CDR3 reads CASSLGVGDGYTF. DNA of the CDR3: TGTGCCAGCAGTTTGGGAGTGGGCGATGGCTACACCTTC.